The 4 T cell receptor beta chains below all came from one sample that was sequenced in a study of CD8+ T cells in alopecia areata. Extracted from the samples, RNA was reverse transcribed into cDNA to serve as the sequencing template. Sequencing used immunoSEQ multiplex PCR; TCRdb keeps in-frame clones, though not all of them. This sample has approximately 210,000 clones, with roughly 60% found just once. As for treatment: oral pan-JAK inhibitor, 5-10 mg twice daily. The sequences come from CD4+ T cells sorted from blood, collected at week 24, from a patient treated with tofacitinib. Source of these receptors: a human donor with alopecia areata.

The gene calls are TRBV30 and TRBJ2-2, with 9 positions matching TRBD1. V shed 4 bases, J shed 1 base, and the junction held 7 bases outside the gene matches. Germline V gives CDR1 GTSNPN, CDR2 SVGIG (reference sequence). The CDR3 loop spans 16 amino acids. The CDR3 region is CAWNGPGQGNTGELFF. The CDR3 nucleotides are TGTGCCTGGAACGGGCCGGGACAGGGGAACACCGGGGAGCTGTTTTTT.

In regard to this clone: This sample includes further DNA sequences coding for the same CDR3. The chain joins TRBV5-1 to TRBJ2-5; D unclear. Per germline, CDR1 SGHRS and CDR2 YFSETQ. The CDR3 loop spans 14 amino acids. The V and J ends lost 0 bases and 1 base respectively, with 7 bases between them. The CDR3 coding sequence is TGCGCCAGCAGCTTGGGGACCTCCCAAGAGACCCAGTACTTC. It yields the protein CASSLGTSQETQYF.

The rearrangement joins TRBV29-1 to TRBJ2-2; no reliable D call. Germline V gene data show CDR1 as SQVTM and CDR2 as ANQGSEA. This CDR3 spans 13 amino acids. Trimming removed 7 bases from V and 0 bases from J, with 9 bases in between. The CDR3 DNA reads TGCAGCGGGTGGTTCGCGAACACCGGGGAGCTGTTTTTT. It encodes CSGWFANTGELFF.

This clone was found a few times. The genes are TRBV2 and TRBJ2-2, with 9 bases fitting TRBD2. The CDR3 is 15 amino acids. With V trimmed by 3 bases and J by 7 bases, 6 bases remained unmatched. Germline CDR1 and CDR2: SNHLY and FYNNEI. CDR3 amino acids: CASSDPSGDDGELFF. DNA for the CDR3: TGTGCCAGCAGTGACCCTAGCGGGGATGACGGGGAGCTGTTTTTT.